Shown below are 5 T cell receptor beta chains from a single sample sequenced in a study of human T cells and chemical hapten exposure. As for treatment: therapeutic diphenylcyclopropenone sensitization with weekly scalp DPC. It was the library that attached unique molecular identifiers to individual cDNA molecules. Each CDR3 protein is one row after TCRdb ran MiXCR on the reads. The sample contains 300 to 350 distinct CDR3 sequences, roughly 44% of which appear only once. The specimen was whole blood, collected before DPC sensitization or 2, 6, or about 24 weeks after (not recorded which). Every receptor here comes from an adult with alopecia areata. Some clones in this sample may be carry-over from other donors' samples. This table probably holds off-target reads from a library built for another chain.

The chain links TRBV18 to TRBJ2-5, with D unclear. Germline lookup yields CDR1 KGHSH and CDR2 LQKENI. Trimming shortened V by 3 bases and J by 3 bases, and 8 bases separated the two germline ends. The CDR3 consists of 13 residues. CDR3 region: CASSPSTEETQYF. CDR3 nucleotides: TGTGCCAGCTCACCGTCCACCGAAGAGACCCAGTACTTC.

This clonotype showed up just a few times. The V call is TRBV20-1, the J call TRBJ2-7; D possibly corresponds to TRBD1 (8 bases). Trimming left V 1 base short and J 5 bases short, with 15 bases between. The CDR3 contains 14 residues. Germline V gene sequence: CDR1 DFQATT, CDR2 SNEGSKA (reference sequence). The CDR3 DNA reads TGCAGTGCTAGAGTGCGGACAGGGAGGGACGAGCAGTACTTC. Its translation is CSARVRTGRDEQYF.

This chain joins TRBV5-5 and TRBJ2-7; D gene unclear. This CDR3 comprises 14 residues. Trimming stripped 4 bases from V and 2 bases from J, with 13 bases between. Germline CDR1 is SGHKS and CDR2 is YYEKEE (reference sequence). CDR3 sequence reads: CASSETRVPYEQYF. The CDR3 DNA reads TGTGCCAGCAGCGAGACGAGAGTACCCTACGAGCAGTACTTC.

This clonotype has only one observation. The chain has TRBV7-6 and TRBJ2-3, with D tentatively TRBD1 or TRBD2 (5 bases each). From germline, CDR1 is SGHVS and CDR2 FNYEAQ. Trimming took off 5 bases at V and 7 bases at J, with 19 bases between the two ends. The CDR3 has 15 residues. CDR3 bases: TGTGCCAGCAGCCCGGGGACCGGACCCACCTATACGCAGTATTTT. Its translation is CASSPGTGPTYTQYF.

This clonotype was observed a few times. This rearrangement joins TRBV28 to TRBJ2-3, with TRBD1 identical over 8 bases. V lost 1 base, J lost 1 base, and 4 bases stayed unmatched. CDR1 is MDHEN and CDR2 is SYDVKM in the germline V gene. The CDR3 has 16 amino acids. The CDR3, as DNA: TGTGCCAGCAGTTTATCTGGCAGGGGGCGCACAGATACGCAGTATTTT. The encoded protein is CASSLSGRGRTDTQYF.